Below are 32 T cell receptor beta chains sequenced from a single sample in a study of shared clonotypes between healthy human individuals. Generated by immunoSEQ multiplex PCR, the TCRdb table keeps only in-frame clones and is missing some. Here the sample spans around 1.5 million clones, 95% to 99% being singletons. The sequenced sample consisted of naive CD4+ T cells sorted from blood. Subset defined: CD45RA+ positively selected. The receptors here all came from a man aged 25 to 40 in good health.

The V call is TRBV29-1, the J call TRBJ2-5; possibly TRBD1 or TRBD2 for D (5 bases each). Germline V gene data show CDR1 as SQVTM and CDR2 as ANQGSEA. This CDR3 is 14 amino acids long. V shed 4 bases and J shed 5 bases, with 17 bases lying between them. Here the CDR3 reads CSVAGADLRETQYF. The CDR3 nucleotides are TGCAGCGTTGCCGGGGCAGACCTCCGGGAGACCCAGTACTTC.

The genes are TRBV6-5 and TRBJ2-5; 9 nucleotides line up with TRBD1. Looked up from germline, CDR1 is MNHEY and CDR2 is SVGAGI. The CDR3 totals 15 residues. Trimming cost V 6 bases and J 3 bases; bases outside gene matches: 8. The CDR3 reads CASSRVTGGKETQYF. The CDR3 DNA follows: TGTGCCAGCAGCCGTGTGACAGGGGGTAAAGAGACCCAGTACTTC.

The rearrangement links TRBV7-2 to TRBJ2-7; tentatively, D is TRBD1 or TRBD2 (5 bases each). V shed 1 base and J shed 4 bases, with 14 bases lying between them. Germline lookup yields CDR1 SGHTA and CDR2 FQGNSA. This CDR3 region has 15 residues. The CDR3 protein is CASSLGGPGTYEQYF. CDR3 in DNA: TGTGCCAGCAGCTTAGGGGGACCGGGCACTTACGAGCAGTACTTC.

The chain carries TRBV27 and TRBJ2-1; 8 nucleotides agree with TRBD2. J gave up 1 base and V 2 bases, and 4 bases lay outside the gene matches. The CDR3 extends over 16 amino acids. The germline gives CDR1 MNHEY, CDR2 SMNVEV (reference sequence). The CDR3, as DNA: TGTGCCAGCAGTTTAATGGCGGGAGGTTCCTACAATGAGCAGTTCTTC. It is translated as CASSLMAGGSYNEQFF.

This sequence joins TRBV30 and TRBJ1-4; the D is unclear. This CDR3 spans 11 amino acids. Looked up from germline, CDR1 is GTSNPN and CDR2 is SVGIG (reference sequence). Deletions cut 7 bases from V and 4 bases from J, with 7 bases between. In DNA form, the CDR3 reads TGTGCCTCGGGAGTTAATGAAAAACTGTTTTTT. Translation: CASGVNEKLFF.

The chain is built from TRBV7-9 and TRBJ2-3, with 7 bases that match TRBD2. V shed 8 bases and J 2 bases; nucleotides not matched to a gene: 10. Germline V gene lookup returns CDR1 SEHNR and CDR2 FQNEAQ (reference sequence). The CDR3 runs to 15 residues. The CDR3 protein is CASPSREVSTDTQYF. CDR3 in DNA: TGTGCCAGCCCCTCCCGGGAGGTGTCCACAGATACGCAGTATTTT.

V gene TRBV5-1 combines with J gene TRBJ2-1, with TRBD2 as a possible D gene (6 bases). The CDR3 covers 17 residues. The ends were cut back, 1 base at V and 3 bases at J, with 17 bases in the middle. Germline values: CDR1 SGHRS, CDR2 YFSETQ. CDR3 in DNA: TGCGCCAGCAGCTTGTACTCCGGGAGTACGGTCTACAATGAGCAGTTCTTC. Its protein product is CASSLYSGSTVYNEQFF.

The rearrangement joins TRBV7-3 to TRBJ2-1; D remains unclear. The V and J ends lost 1 base and 7 bases respectively, with 5 bases between them. This CDR3 has 12 residues. Germline loops: CDR1 SGHTA, CDR2 FQGTGA. CDR3 bases: TGTGCCAGCAGCTTAAGGAAGAATGAGCAGTTCTTC. Its protein product is CASSLRKNEQFF.

The J gene is TRBJ1-1, the V gene TRBV7-6; D is uncertain. The CDR3 sequence is 13 residues long. Germline V gene sequence: CDR1 SGHVS, CDR2 FNYEAQ. Deletions cut 6 bases from V and 2 bases from J, with 10 bases between. CDR3 in amino acids: CASSTRGNTEAFF. CDR3 sequence (DNA): TGTGCCAGCAGTACGCGAGGCAACACTGAAGCTTTCTTT.

The chain carries TRBV6-1 and TRBJ1-1; D remains unclear. V was cut by 7 bases and J by 1 base, with 10 bases left in between. The CDR3 contains 13 residues. Per the germline V gene, CDR1 is MNHNS and CDR2 is SASEGT. CDR3 loop: CASKERRNTEAFF. The CDR3 DNA is TGTGCCAGCAAGGAAAGGAGGAACACTGAAGCTTTCTTT.

This clone appeared once. This chain connects TRBV6-1 to TRBJ1-2; a weak D match, TRBD1 (6 bases). The ends were cut back, 6 bases at V and 4 bases at J, with 18 bases in the middle. CDR1 and CDR2 (germline): MNHNS, SASEGT. The CDR3 has 15 residues. The CDR3 DNA sequence: TGTGCCAGCAGGAACCCAGGGGCTCCTTTCTATGGCTACACCTTC. This gives the protein CASRNPGAPFYGYTF.

The rearrangement links TRBV7-6 to TRBJ2-1; 8 bases agree with TRBD1. Germline V CDR1 and CDR2: SGHVS, FNYEAQ. Unmatched junction bases numbered 11, after V lost 3 bases and J lost 4 bases. CDR3 length equals 17 residues. Here the CDR3 DNA reads TGTGCCAGCAGCTTGGGGATAAGGGGACAGGTGTACAATGAGCAGTTCTTC. This sequence encodes CASSLGIRGQVYNEQFF. Filled out from reference TRBV7-6 and TRBJ2-1, the complete variable domain reads GAGVSQSPRYKVTKRGQDVALRCDPISGHVSLYWYRQALGQGPEFLTYFNYEAQQDKSGLPNDRFSAERPEGSISTLTIQRTEQRDSAMYRCASSLGIRGQVYNEQFFGPGTRLTVL.

The rearrangement uses TRBV30 and TRBJ2-7, with 7 positions matching TRBD2. V shed 0 bases and J 4 bases; nucleotides not matched to a gene: 6. The CDR3 runs 14 residues. Germline V CDR1 and CDR2: GTSNPN, SVGIG (reference sequence). The chain's CDR3 is CAWSVGGSRYEQYF. In DNA, the CDR3 is TGTGCCTGGAGTGTTGGCGGGAGTCGATACGAGCAGTACTTC.

The V call is TRBV28, the J call TRBJ1-2; no clear D. The CDR3 is 16 amino acids. Germline CDR1 MDHEN, CDR2 SYDVKM. With 5 bases removed from V and 4 bases from J, the gap between germline ends came to 20 bases. Here the CDR3 reads CASSPPASLLSYGYTF. In DNA form, the CDR3 reads TGTGCCAGCAGTCCTCCGGCATCCTTATTATCCTATGGCTACACCTTC.

The chain carries TRBV6-1 and TRBJ1-3; no clear D. The germline V gene has CDR1 MNHNS and CDR2 SASEGT. V lost 3 bases and J lost 0, with 3 bases in between. The CDR3 is 13 residues long. CDR3 coding DNA: TGTGCCAGCAGTGACAACTCTGGAAACACCATATATTTT. Translating gives CASSDNSGNTIYF.

The chain employs TRBV5-1 and TRBJ2-1; D gene unclear. V lost 3 bases, J lost 8 bases, and 12 bases lay in between. The germline CDR1 and CDR2 sequences are SGHRS and YFSETQ. This CDR3 spans 13 amino acids. This CDR3 reads CASSSGRQDEQFF. In nucleotides, the CDR3 is TGCGCCAGCAGCTCCGGCCGTCAGGATGAGCAGTTCTTC.

The chain uses TRBV10-2 and TRBJ1-2; D not resolved. Per germline, CDR1 WSHSY and CDR2 SAAADI. V dropped 3 bases and J dropped 1 base, with 9 bases sitting between them. There are 14 residues in the CDR3. CDR3 in DNA: TGCGCCAGCAGTGACGTCAGAGTTAACTATGGCTACACCTTC. It encodes CASSDVRVNYGYTF.

This sequence joins TRBV10-3 and TRBJ1-1; TRBD1 matches 7 bases. This CDR3 is built from 13 residues. The V gene end was trimmed by 8 bases and the J gene end by 1 base; junction bases not matched to a gene: 4. Germline V gives CDR1 ENHRY, CDR2 SYGVKD. CDR3 loop: CAIRRTGNTEAFF. Here the CDR3 DNA reads TGTGCCATCCGGAGGACAGGGAACACTGAAGCTTTCTTT.

The J gene is TRBJ1-2, the V gene TRBV10-3; TRBD1 is a possible D gene (5 bases). V lost 0 bases and J lost 0, with 11 bases in between. Germline V gene data show CDR1 as ENHRY and CDR2 as SYGVKD. CDR3 size: 16 residues. The CDR3 sequence is CAISESRTPANYGYTF. CDR3 DNA: TGTGCCATCAGTGAGTCTCGGACACCTGCTAACTATGGCTACACCTTC.

The chain recombines TRBV11-2 with TRBJ2-2; weak D call: TRBD2 (6 bases). CDR1 and CDR2 from the germline V gene are SGHAT and FQNNGV. The CDR3 runs to 16 residues. V lost 5 bases and J lost 3, with 16 bases in between. In DNA, the CDR3 is TGTGCCAGCAGCACCGGGGAGAGCGGGTACACCGGGGAGCTGTTTTTT. This sequence encodes CASSTGESGYTGELFF.

The V call is TRBV4-3, the J call TRBJ2-4; 10 bases match TRBD1. Germline V gives CDR1 LGHNA, CDR2 YSLEER. The trim removed 1 base at V and 3 bases at J, leaving 3 bases unmatched. The CDR3 runs 16 residues. The CDR3, as DNA: TGCGCCAGCAGCCAAGGACAGGGGGCACTCAAAAACATTCAGTACTTC. It translates to CASSQGQGALKNIQYF.

V is TRBV10-1 and J is TRBJ2-3; tentative D call: TRBD1 (7 bases). Trimming pared 0 bases from V and 4 bases from J, leaving 14 bases between. CDR1 and CDR2 from the germline V gene are WNHNN and SYGVQD (reference sequence). The CDR3 loop spans 16 amino acids. In nucleotides, the CDR3 is TGCGCCAGCAGTGAGTCCAGGGGGGTTTACGCAGATACGCAGTATTTT. Translated: CASSESRGVYADTQYF.

The rearrangement links TRBV10-3 to TRBJ2-7; unclear D gene. The CDR3 has 13 amino acids. Germline lookup yields CDR1 ENHRY and CDR2 SYGVKD. V lost 11 bases and J lost 6, with 20 bases in between. The CDR3 is CASRAYSDLEQYF. The CDR3, as DNA: TGTGCCTCGCGTGCCTACAGCGATCTCGAGCAGTACTTC.

The rearrangement links TRBV14 to TRBJ1-2; 9 bases match TRBD1. Germline values: CDR1 SGHDN, CDR2 FVKESK. V shed 10 bases and J 8 bases; nucleotides not matched to a gene: 11. The CDR3 is made up of 13 amino acids. In nucleotides, the CDR3 is TGTGCCACCCCGGGGACAGGGTGTTGCGGCTACACCTTC. Residues: CATPGTGCCGYTF.

The genes are TRBV5-1 and TRBJ2-3; 9 bases agree with TRBD2. V lost 3 bases, J lost 0 bases, and 5 bases stayed unmatched. CDR1 and CDR2 from the germline V gene are SGHRS and YFSETQ. The CDR3 length is 16 residues. The CDR3 DNA is TGCGCCAGCAGCTCATATAGCGGGGGAAGCACAGATACGCAGTATTTT. It specifies CASSSYSGGSTDTQYF. The full variable domain, its missing parts supplied by reference TRBV5-1 and TRBJ2-3, is KAGVTQTPRYLIKTRGQQVTLSCSPISGHRSVSWYQQTPGQGLQFLFEYFSETQRNKGNFPGRFSGRQFSNSRSEMNVSTLELGDSALYLCASSSYSGGSTDTQYFGPGTRLTVL.

J is TRBJ2-1 and V is TRBV6-5; D possibly uses TRBD1 or TRBD2 (6 bases each). The CDR3 is 13 amino acids. V gave up 6 bases and J gave up 11 bases, with 17 bases separating them. Germline CDR1 is MNHEY and CDR2 is SVGAGI. CDR3 residues: CASSPDRRAQQFF. CDR3 nucleotide sequence: TGTGCCAGCAGCCCCGACAGGAGGGCACAGCAGTTCTTC.

This chain uses TRBV14 with TRBJ2-7, with D possibly matching TRBD1 (5 bases). From germline, CDR1 is SGHDN and CDR2 FVKESK. The CDR3 has 15 residues. The V end lost 0 bases, the J end lost 3 bases, and 12 bases lay between the germline ends. Here the CDR3 DNA reads TGTGCCAGCAGCCAAGACTCTCAGGGAAACTACGAGCAGTACTTC. It is translated as CASSQDSQGNYEQYF.

This chain joins TRBV7-2 and TRBJ2-7; 7 bases are shared with TRBD2. Germline assignment: CDR1 SGHTA and CDR2 FQGNSA. Unmatched junction bases numbered 6, after V lost 3 bases and J lost 1 base. CDR3 length: 15 residues. The CDR3 region has the DNA TGTGCCAGCAGCTTCAGCGGGGCGGGGTCCTACGAGCAGTACTTC. It codes for CASSFSGAGSYEQYF.

Written as DNA, the CDR3 is TGTGCCAGCAGCCGGACAGGGTGGAACTACGAGCAGTACTTC. It encodes CASSRTGWNYEQYF. The rearrangement links TRBV28 to TRBJ2-7, with 8 bases matching TRBD1. Germline values: CDR1 MDHEN, CDR2 SYDVKM. This CDR3 is 14 amino acids long. The J segment lost 3 bases and the V segment lost 6 bases, leaving 7 bases of the junction unmatched.

The rearrangement links TRBV11-2 to TRBJ2-1; D call uncertain. The CDR3 runs 13 residues. V lost 6 bases and J lost 10, with 16 bases in between. Germline V CDR1 and CDR2: SGHAT, FQNNGV. The CDR3 DNA reads TGTGCCAGCAGAACTGTCATGGCAAAAGAGCAGTTCTTC. Its protein product is CASRTVMAKEQFF.

The rearrangement links TRBV5-1 to TRBJ2-4, with D possibly TRBD2 on 6 matching bases. The ends were cut back, 0 bases at V and 0 bases at J, with 10 bases in the middle. Germline loops: CDR1 SGHRS, CDR2 YFSETQ. CDR3 size: 16 residues. The CDR3 region is CASSLVGGAAKNIQYF. The CDR3 nucleotides are TGCGCCAGCAGCTTGGTGGGCGGGGCAGCCAAAAACATTCAGTACTTC.

This chain joins TRBV9 and TRBJ2-1; TRBD2 matches 7 bases. The trim removed 2 bases at V and 8 bases at J, leaving 10 bases unmatched. The CDR3 is made up of 15 amino acids. Germline CDR1 reads SGDLS; CDR2 reads YYNGEE. Written as DNA, the CDR3 is TGTGCCAGCAGCGTCGAAGATGGCGGGAGTGATGAGCAGTTCTTC. It yields the protein CASSVEDGGSDEQFF. The full variable domain, in which reference TRBV9 and TRBJ2-1 provide the parts outside the CDR3, is DSGVTQTPKHLITATGQRVTLRCSPRSGDLSVYWYQQSLDQGLQFLIQYYNGEERAKGNILERFSAQQFPDLHSELNLSSLELGDSALYFCASSVEDGGSDEQFFGPGTRLTVL.